Below are 30 T cell receptor beta chains sequenced from a single sample in a study of blood T cell repertoires in COVID-19. The table came from immunoSEQ multiplex PCR; TCRdb's copy has only in-frame clones and leaves some out. The sample yields about 150,000 clones, roughly nine tenths seen once. The specimen sequenced was peripheral blood. Receptors originate from a woman aged 55-70 years with active COVID-19.

This chain connects TRBV7-2 to TRBJ2-1; 9 bases match TRBD1. The CDR3 totals 15 residues. Per the germline V gene, CDR1 is SGHTA and CDR2 is FQGNSA. The ends lost 4 bases at V and 6 bases at J; junction bases unmatched: 7. This CDR3 is CASSSAGTGSNEQFF. The CDR3, as DNA: TGTGCCAGCAGCTCTGCTGGGACAGGGAGCAATGAGCAGTTCTTC.

The CDR3 nucleotides read TGTGCCAGTGTAGCGACTCCGGGACAGATAAATCAGCCCCAGCATTTT. This sequence encodes CASVATPGQINQPQHF. V usage is TRBV19 and J usage is TRBJ1-5, with 7 bases fitting TRBD1. The ends lost 8 bases at V and 4 bases at J; junction bases unmatched: 14. This CDR3 has 16 amino acids. The germline V gene encodes CDR1 LNHDA and CDR2 SQIVND (reference sequence).

This clone has a single count. The chain combines TRBV30 with TRBJ1-1; 8 nucleotides line up with TRBD1. Germline CDR1 and CDR2: GTSNPN and SVGIG (reference sequence). The CDR3 contains 14 residues. V lost 2 bases and J lost 4; bases outside the gene matches: 6. The CDR3 loop reads CAWSTGQGGTEAFF. CDR3 coding DNA: TGTGCCTGGAGTACAGGACAGGGTGGCACTGAAGCTTTCTTT.

This clone was seen only once. The chain combines TRBV4-1 with TRBJ2-5; 7 positions agree with TRBD2. The CDR3 is 13 amino acids. J gave up 4 bases and V 4 bases, and 3 bases lay outside the gene matches. Looked up from germline, CDR1 is MGHRA and CDR2 is YSYEKL. DNA of the CDR3: TGCGCCAGCAGCCGGGGCGGGAGAGAGACCCAGTACTTC. It encodes CASSRGGRETQYF.

The V gene is TRBV5-1, the J gene TRBJ2-1; 9 bases align to TRBD2. CDR3 size: 15 residues. Trimming took 4 bases from V and 7 from J; bases not matched to a gene: 9. Germline CDR1 reads SGHRS; CDR2 reads YFSETQ. The DNA of the CDR3 is TGCGCCAGCAGCCAGACCGGGACTAGCTCGAATGAGCAGTTCTTC. Residues: CASSQTGTSSNEQFF.

The chain has TRBV29-1 and TRBJ1-1, with TRBD1 as a possible D gene (5 bases). This CDR3 spans 13 amino acids. The V end was cut by 5 bases, the J end by 8 bases, with 18 bases between. The germline V gene encodes CDR1 SQVTM and CDR2 ANQGSEA. CDR3 sequence (DNA): TGCAGCGTTTCACCTCCGGGACTCCCAGAAGCTTTCTTT. It translates to CSVSPPGLPEAFF.

The V gene is TRBV19, the J gene TRBJ1-1, with D tentatively TRBD1 (6 bases). This CDR3 is 16 amino acids long. Germline values: CDR1 LNHDA, CDR2 SQIVND (reference sequence). V lost 2 bases, J lost 1 base, and 14 bases lay in between. CDR3 sequence: CASSIKEQGPNTEAFF. In DNA, the CDR3 is TGTGCCAGTAGTATAAAGGAACAGGGACCGAACACTGAAGCTTTCTTT.

This clone was seen a single time. The J gene is TRBJ1-6, the V gene TRBV5-1, with unresolved D. The CDR3 is 14 residues long. Germline V lookup: CDR1 SGHRS, CDR2 YFSETQ. V lost 5 bases and J lost 2, with 8 bases in between. The CDR3 here is CASRNGAYNSPLHF. The DNA of the CDR3 is TGCGCCAGCAGAAATGGAGCCTATAATTCACCCCTCCACTTT.

The chain joins TRBV3-1 (or the pseudogene TRBV3-2) to TRBJ2-7; 7 bases match TRBD1. V lost 3 bases, J lost 9 bases, and 11 bases stayed unmatched. Germline V gene sequence: CDR1 LGHDT, CDR2 YNNKEL (reference sequence). The CDR3 consists of 14 residues. CDR3 coding DNA: TGTGCCAGCAGCCATGTAACGACAGGGTTCGGGCAGTACTTC. Its protein is CASSHVTTGFGQYF.

The chain recombines TRBV6-5 with TRBJ1-2; tentatively, D is TRBD1 (5 bases). V lost 7 bases, J lost 7 bases, and 13 bases lay in between. The CDR3 has 12 residues. Germline V gene sequence: CDR1 MNHEY, CDR2 SVGAGI. CDR3 bases: TGTGCCAGCATCCCGGGGGAGGGTGGCTACACCTTC. This sequence encodes CASIPGEGGYTF.

The genes are TRBV9 and TRBJ2-7; TRBD2 matches 8 bases. This CDR3 contains 16 residues. Germline V gene lookup returns CDR1 SGDLS and CDR2 YYNGEE. The junction had 7 bases not matched to a gene; V was cut back by 2 bases and J by 0 bases. CDR3 coding DNA: TGTGCCAGCAGCGTGGGGGGCGGGAGGTCCTCCTACGAGCAGTACTTC. Its protein is CASSVGGGRSSYEQYF.

The CDR3 region has the DNA TGTGCCAGCAGCCATAAAGTTCTAGCGGGAGGGCCCGGGTCCCAGTACTTC. Translated: CASSHKVLAGGPGSQYF. The genes are TRBV11-2 and TRBJ2-5, with 12 positions matching TRBD2. CDR1 and CDR2 (germline): SGHAT, FQNNGV. The CDR3 runs 17 residues. J gave up 9 bases and V 5 bases, and 16 bases lay outside the gene matches.

V gene TRBV7-6 combines with J gene TRBJ2-1; tentatively, D is TRBD1 (6 bases). The CDR3 length is 18 residues. V lost 1 base and J 0 bases, leaving 16 bases between the germline ends. The germline V gene has CDR1 SGHVS and CDR2 FNYEAQ. In DNA, the CDR3 is TGTGCCAGCAGCTTAGATGGGAGACAGGCAAGCTCCTACAATGAGCAGTTCTTC. As protein: CASSLDGRQASSYNEQFF.

J is TRBJ2-7 and V is TRBV29-1; possibly TRBD1 for D (5 bases). The CDR3 is 14 residues long. The V gene's germline CDR1 is SQVTM and CDR2 ANQGSEA. Trimming removed 7 bases at V and 2 bases at J, with 18 bases between. DNA for the CDR3: TGCAGCGCCGCCTTCCAGGGCAGGACCTACGAGCAGTACTTC. It specifies CSAAFQGRTYEQYF.

V gene TRBV11-2 combines with J gene TRBJ1-2; D gene ambiguous. The CDR3 consists of 14 residues. The germline V gene has CDR1 SGHAT and CDR2 FQNNGV. Trimming left V 5 bases short and J 6 bases short, with 16 bases between. The CDR3 protein is CASSPLGRVDGYTF. The CDR3 region has the DNA TGTGCCAGCAGCCCCCTAGGGCGGGTGGATGGCTACACCTTC.

V and J are TRBV7-8 and TRBJ1-3, with 8 nucleotides matching TRBD1. V lost 4 bases and J lost 0; bases outside the gene matches: 17. The CDR3 covers 20 residues. Looked up from germline, CDR1 is SGHVS and CDR2 is FQNEAQ. CDR3 loop: CASSYRNPRTGMSSGNTIYF. Here the CDR3 DNA reads TGTGCCAGCAGCTACCGTAACCCGAGGACAGGGATGTCCTCTGGAAACACCATATATTTT.

The chain employs TRBV12-3 or TRBV12-4 and TRBJ2-5; D may be TRBD2 (5 bases). The CDR3 is 12 residues long. Trimming pared 5 bases from V and 9 bases from J, leaving 13 bases between. Here the CDR3 reads CASSRTGRAQYF. The CDR3 DNA is TGTGCCAGCAGTAGGACGGGAAGGGCCCAGTACTTC.

The J gene is TRBJ2-5, the V gene TRBV7-9; D is ambiguous. CDR1 and CDR2 from the germline V gene are SEHNR and FQNEAQ (reference sequence). The CDR3 is 12 amino acids. Trimming took off 2 bases at V and 5 bases at J, with 6 bases between the two ends. Here the CDR3 DNA reads TGTGCCAGCAGCTTATTCGAGGAGACCCAGTACTTC. Residues: CASSLFEETQYF.

The chain recombines TRBV5-1 with TRBJ1-5, with no clear D. V gave up 2 bases and J gave up 5 bases, with 8 bases separating them. The CDR3 loop spans 13 amino acids. The germline V gene has CDR1 SGHRS and CDR2 YFSETQ. This CDR3 reads CASSLSQDQPQHF. The CDR3, as DNA: TGCGCCAGCAGCTTATCGCAGGATCAGCCCCAGCATTTT.

This rearrangement joins TRBV3-1 (or the pseudogene TRBV3-2) to TRBJ1-1, with no clear D. Per germline, CDR1 LGHDT and CDR2 YNNKEL (reference sequence). V was clipped by 1 base and J by 6 bases, with 12 bases between them. This CDR3 region has 14 residues. The CDR3 loop reads CASSQVNGKPEAFF. CDR3 coding DNA: TGTGCCAGCAGCCAAGTCAACGGGAAGCCTGAAGCTTTCTTT.

This chain's CDR3 is CASSQSRDREFF. DNA for the CDR3: TGTGCCAGCTCTCAAAGCCGGGACAGGGAGTTCTTC. The V gene is TRBV18, the J gene TRBJ2-1; 9 positions agree with TRBD1. The junction had 8 bases not matched to a gene; V was cut back by 6 bases and J by 14 bases. CDR1 KGHSH and CDR2 LQKENI come from the germline V gene. The CDR3 runs 12 residues. Supplemented by reference TRBV18 and TRBJ2-1, the full variable domain reads NAGVMQNPRHLVRRRGQEARLRCSPMKGHSHVYWYRQLPEEGLKFMVYLQKENIIDESGMPKERFSAEFPKEGPSILRIQQVVRGDSAAYFCASSQSRDREFFGPGTRLTVL.

In its sample, this clone was seen once. The chain has TRBV2 and TRBJ2-7; no clear D. This CDR3 spans 13 amino acids. Per germline, CDR1 SNHLY and CDR2 FYNNEI. V was trimmed by 3 bases and J by 6 bases, leaving 12 bases between them. CDR3 region: CASSERLMGEQYF. Here the CDR3 DNA reads TGTGCCAGCAGTGAGAGGCTGATGGGCGAGCAGTACTTC.

The V call is TRBV29-1, the J call TRBJ2-1; 9 nucleotides align to TRBD2. The ends lost 5 bases at V and 4 bases at J; junction bases unmatched: 9. CDR3 size: 15 residues. Looked up from germline, CDR1 is SQVTM and CDR2 is ANQGSEA. CDR3: CSVKIGTSGYNEQFF. The CDR3 DNA follows: TGCAGCGTTAAGATCGGAACTAGCGGGTACAATGAGCAGTTCTTC.

This chain uses TRBV24-1 with TRBJ2-1; D is perhaps TRBD1 (5 bases). Germline loops: CDR1 KGHDR, CDR2 SFDVKD. The CDR3 runs to 15 residues. V was cut by 4 bases and J by 3 bases, with 12 bases left in between. The DNA of the CDR3 is TGTGCCACCAGTGAGCAGGGAAAAATCTACAATGAGCAGTTCTTC. Translation gives CATSEQGKIYNEQFF.

The chain is built from TRBV3-1 (or the pseudogene TRBV3-2) and TRBJ1-1, with D possibly matching TRBD1 (5 bases). V dropped 3 bases and J dropped 8 bases, with 7 bases sitting between them. The CDR3 has 11 residues. Germline V gene lookup returns CDR1 LGHDT and CDR2 YNNKEL (reference sequence). The CDR3 region is CASSQTDEAFF. The CDR3 region has the DNA TGTGCCAGCAGCCAGACAGACGAAGCTTTCTTT.

The J gene is TRBJ1-4, the V gene TRBV19, with a tentative D call TRBD1 (6 bases). The germline CDR1 and CDR2 sequences are LNHDA and SQIVND (reference sequence). Between the trimmed V and J ends, which lost 5 bases and 4 bases, there was a span of 11 bases. The CDR3 totals 14 residues. CDR3 in DNA: TGTGCCAGTAGTGTTGACAGGAATAATGAAAAACTGTTTTTT. This gives the protein CASSVDRNNEKLFF. Full variable domain (outside the CDR3, taken from reference TRBV19 and TRBJ1-4): DGGITQSPKYLFRKEGQNVTLSCEQNLNHDAMYWYRQDPGQGLRLIYYSQIVNDFQKGDIAEGYSVSREKKESFPLTVTSAQKNPTAFYLCASSVDRNNEKLFFGSGTQLSVL.

This clone occurred once. The rearrangement joins TRBV7-3 to TRBJ2-3, with no clear D. V lost 5 bases to trimming and J lost 0 bases, with 15 bases between them. This CDR3 has 16 residues. CDR1 is SGHTA, CDR2 FQGTGA, per germline. The CDR3 spells CASSLRVIASTDTQYF. The CDR3 coding sequence is TGTGCCAGCAGCCTCCGGGTGATCGCTAGCACAGATACGCAGTATTTT.

The chain employs TRBV4-3 and TRBJ1-1; the match to TRBD1 covers 7 bases. Germline lookup yields CDR1 LGHNA and CDR2 YSLEER. This CDR3 spans 15 amino acids. V shed 1 base, J shed 3 bases, and the junction held 5 bases outside the gene matches. The CDR3 spells CASSQGRGRDTEAFF. DNA of the CDR3: TGCGCCAGCAGCCAAGGGAGGGGGCGCGACACTGAAGCTTTCTTT.

The rearrangement uses TRBV9 and TRBJ2-1, with 8 bases lining up with TRBD2. V was pared by 0 bases and J by 7 bases, with 9 bases of the junction left unmatched. Germline CDR1 reads SGDLS; CDR2 reads YYNGEE. This CDR3 is built from 16 residues. Written as DNA, the CDR3 is TGTGCCAGCAGCGTAGTGACAGCGGGAGTGGGGAATGAGCAGTTCTTC. Its translation is CASSVVTAGVGNEQFF.

The V call is TRBV18, the J call TRBJ2-7; 10 bases are a match to TRBD2. This CDR3 comprises 15 residues. Germline CDR1 and CDR2: KGHSH and LQKENI. V shed 0 bases and J 3 bases; nucleotides not matched to a gene: 2. In nucleotides, the CDR3 is TGTGCCAGCTCACCACCCAGCGGGAGGGTCTACGAGCAGTACTTC. This translates into CASSPPSGRVYEQYF.